The 23 T cell receptor beta chains below were found in one sample sequenced in a study of T cells in Graves' hyperthyroidism and ophthalmopathy. TCR beta CDR3 regions were amplified from RNA transcripts. HTBI primers were the set used in a first-round RT-PCR of the TCR CDR3. Using its own MiXCR run on the multiplex PCR reads, TCRdb lists one record per CDR3 protein. Among around 300,000 distinct CDR3 sequences listed, 20% to 30% were seen once. The sequencing input was blood. The receptors were gathered from a man aged 35-49 years with Graves' hyperthyroidism that later progressed to Graves' ophthalmopathy.

The rearrangement uses TRBV6-5 and TRBJ2-7; 10 positions match TRBD1. CDR3 size: 15 residues. After removal of 2 bases from V and 2 bases from J, the junction contained 3 bases not matched to a gene. Looked up from germline, CDR1 is MNHEY and CDR2 is SVGAGI. CDR3 DNA sequence: TGTGCCAGCAGTTACGGGACAGGGGATGCCTACGAGCAGTACTTC. Amino acid sequence: CASSYGTGDAYEQYF.

This clonotype occurred a few times. The V gene is TRBV5-1, the J gene TRBJ2-5; D call uncertain. Germline CDR1 reads SGHRS; CDR2 reads YFSETQ. CDR3 length: 12 residues. The ends were cut back, 2 bases at V and 5 bases at J, with 7 bases in the middle. The CDR3 sequence: CASSFDWETQYF. The CDR3 DNA reads TGCGCCAGCAGCTTTGATTGGGAGACCCAGTACTTC.

The sample holds many counts of this clonotype. The V call is TRBV4-1, the J call TRBJ1-2, with D possibly matching TRBD1 (6 bases). The CDR3 is 15 amino acids. V dropped 4 bases and J dropped 2 bases, with 14 bases sitting between them. From germline, CDR1 is MGHRA and CDR2 YSYEKL. The CDR3 protein is CASSPLEGDNYGYTF. DNA of the CDR3: TGCGCCAGCAGCCCTCTCGAGGGGGACAACTATGGCTACACCTTC.

The count of this clonotype is one. The chain employs TRBV2 and TRBJ1-1; 9 bases map to TRBD1. There are 16 residues in the CDR3. Germline lookup yields CDR1 SNHLY and CDR2 FYNNEI. After removal of 5 bases from V and 3 bases from J, the junction contained 10 bases not matched to a gene. The CDR3 DNA reads TGTGCCAGCAGTAACAATCCGGGACAGGGTGACACTGAAGCTTTCTTT. It is translated as CASSNNPGQGDTEAFF.

As for this clonotype: A much larger clone lies one base from this, so it may be a read error. This likely comes from a read error, as the CDR3 has no conserved phenylalanine or tryptophan at its end. This sequence joins TRBV7-3 and TRBJ1-1; no definite D call. V was clipped by 1 base and J by 2 bases, with 5 bases between them. CDR1 SGHTA and CDR2 FQGTGA come from the germline V gene. The CDR3 totals 13 residues. As DNA, the CDR3 is TGTGCCAGCAGCTTAATTATTAACACTGAAGCTTTCTCT. It codes for CASSLIINTEAFS.

This clonotype was seen a single time. One junction end does not reproduce the germline sequence, and a read error may be involved. The V gene is TRBV27, the J gene TRBJ1-1; D may be TRBD1 (5 bases). There are 13 residues in the CDR3. Germline-derived CDR1 and CDR2 are MNHEY and SMNVEV (reference sequence). The CDR3 region is CVSSWRGGGEAFF. CDR3 in DNA: TGTGTCAGCAGTTGGCGGGGCGGCGGAGAAGCTTTCTTT.

This clonotype was found many times. The DNA of the CDR3 is TGTGCCAGCAGTTTTTATCTGTCGTATAGCAATCAGCCCCAGCATTTT. Translation: CASSFYLSYSNQPQHF. The chain joins TRBV28 to TRBJ1-5, with D hard to call. CDR1 and CDR2 from the germline V gene are MDHEN and SYDVKM. CDR3 length: 16 residues. V shed 3 bases and J shed 0 bases, with 12 bases lying between them.

The rearrangement uses TRBV27 and TRBJ1-1; the D is unclear. The CDR3 spans 10 residues. Trimming removed 7 bases from V and 11 bases from J, with 11 bases in between. CDR1 and CDR2 from the germline V gene are MNHEY and SMNVEV (reference sequence). The CDR3 DNA sequence: TGTGCCAGCACTCTTCCCCCGGCTTTCTTT. Translating gives CASTLPPAFF.

In this sample, this clonotype turned up many times. Mismatch with germline at one junction end may stem from a read error. This chain uses TRBV6-2 or TRBV6-3 with TRBJ1-2; 8 positions agree with TRBD1. The CDR3 is made up of 16 amino acids. CDR1 MNHEY and CDR2 SVGEGT come from the germline V gene. The CDR3 DNA reads TGCGCCAGCAGCCTAACTCGACAGGGGTCCAACTATGGCTACACCTTC. Translation: CASSLTRQGSNYGYTF.

This clonotype was observed many times. The chain is built from TRBV5-1 and TRBJ2-7, with D possibly TRBD1 on 6 matching bases. Trimming cost V 3 bases and J 2 bases, with 9 bases left between them. CDR3 length: 13 residues. Germline V lookup: CDR1 SGHRS, CDR2 YFSETQ. The CDR3 nucleotides read TGCGCCAGCAGCTCGTACAGGGCCTACGAGCAGTACTTC. Its translation is CASSSYRAYEQYF.

This clonotype was observed at least ten times. The chain combines TRBV2 with TRBJ2-3; D gene uncertain. CDR3 length equals 14 residues. Looked up from germline, CDR1 is SNHLY and CDR2 is FYNNEI. V was trimmed by 6 bases and J by 1 base, leaving 11 bases between them. The CDR3 spells CASSPLEGTDTQYF. CDR3 coding DNA: TGTGCCAGCAGCCCCCTCGAGGGCACAGATACGCAGTATTTT. The full variable domain, its missing parts supplied by reference TRBV2 and TRBJ2-3, is EPEVTQTPSHQVTQMGQEVILRCVPISNHLYFYWYRQILGQKVEFLVSFYNNEISEKSEIFDDQFSVERPDGSNFTLKIRSTKLEDSAMYFCASSPLEGTDTQYFGPGTRLTVL.

This clonotype was counted many times. This sequence joins TRBV6-1 and TRBJ2-2, with no clear D. V lost 6 bases and J 0 bases, leaving 5 bases between the germline ends. The CDR3 totals 13 residues. Germline V gives CDR1 MNHNS, CDR2 SASEGT. The CDR3 region has the DNA TGTGCCAGCAGGGAACCGAACACCGGGGAGCTGTTTTTT. Translated: CASREPNTGELFF.

This clonotype was seen repeatedly, ten times or more. The rearrangement joins TRBV30 to TRBJ2-5; D remains unclear. This CDR3 has 11 amino acids. V dropped 3 bases and J dropped 5 bases, with 7 bases sitting between them. Germline CDR1 and CDR2: GTSNPN and SVGIG (reference sequence). The CDR3 DNA follows: TGTGCCTGGAGCCTTGGGGAGACCCAGTACTTC. This codes for CAWSLGETQYF.

The V call is TRBV5-1, the J call TRBJ1-5; perhaps TRBD1 as D (5 bases). Germline CDR1 and CDR2: SGHRS and YFSETQ. The CDR3 runs to 14 residues. Trimming took off 4 bases at V and 5 bases at J, with 13 bases between the two ends. The CDR3 nucleotides are TGCGCCAGCAGCCAAGGGACTGATGATCAGCCCCAGCATTTT. This codes for CASSQGTDDQPQHF. The complete variable domain, with remaining parts taken from reference TRBV5-1 and TRBJ1-5, reads KAGVTQTPRYLIKTRGQQVTLSCSPISGHRSVSWYQQTPGQGLQFLFEYFSETQRNKGNFPGRFSGRQFSNSRSEMNVSTLELGDSALYLCASSQGTDDQPQHFGDGTRLSIL.

The rearrangement joins TRBV20-1 to TRBJ1-2; D may be TRBD1 (6 bases). V lost 1 base to trimming and J lost 6 bases, with 15 bases between them. This CDR3 comprises 14 residues. Germline-derived CDR1 and CDR2 are DFQATT and SNEGSKA (reference sequence). CDR3 sequence (DNA): TGCAGTGCTAGAGTATCGGAGGGGGGCAATGGCTACACCTTC. Translation: CSARVSEGGNGYTF.

The J gene is TRBJ1-2, the V gene TRBV12-5; D ambiguous. V was clipped by 2 bases and J by 2 bases, with 6 bases between them. Germline V gene sequence: CDR1 LGHNT, CDR2 FRNRAP. The CDR3 runs 13 residues. The chain's CDR3 is CASGLQGNYGYTF. Here the CDR3 DNA reads TGTGCTAGTGGTTTGCAAGGGAACTATGGCTACACCTTC.

This clonotype was seen repeatedly, ten times or more. J is TRBJ2-2 and V is TRBV4-2; 7 nucleotides agree with TRBD2. Germline assignment: CDR1 LGHNA and CDR2 YNFKEQ. V lost 3 bases to trimming and J lost 7 bases; unmatched junction nucleotides: 14. The CDR3 consists of 17 residues. CDR3 sequence (DNA): TGTGCCAGCAGCCACACCCAGAGGTCGGGGGAGGGCGGGGAGCTGTTTTTT. Translating it yields CASSHTQRSGEGGELFF.

This chain connects TRBV27 to TRBJ2-7; 10 bases align to TRBD2. The CDR3 runs 14 residues. With 4 bases clipped from V and 9 bases from J, the junction kept 9 bases outside the gene matches. CDR1 and CDR2 from the germline V gene are MNHEY and SMNVEV (reference sequence). CDR3 bases: TGTGCCAGCAGTTCCAGCGGGAGGGGAGTCGGGCAGTACTTC. It encodes CASSSSGRGVGQYF.

This clonotype was counted at least ten times. The chain combines TRBV6-5 with TRBJ2-2; 8 bases agree with TRBD2. V was pared by 0 bases and J by 3 bases, with 3 bases of the junction left unmatched. The CDR3 runs to 16 residues. CDR1 MNHEY and CDR2 SVGAGI come from the germline V gene. The CDR3 region is CASSYSGRAYTGELFF. CDR3 nucleotides: TGTGCCAGCAGTTACTCCGGGAGGGCGTACACCGGGGAGCTGTTTTTT.

This clonotype has at least ten counts. The chain has TRBV25-1 and TRBJ1-2; tentative D call: TRBD1 (6 bases). Trimming cost V 3 bases and J 3 bases, with 14 bases left between them. Per germline, CDR1 MGHDK and CDR2 SYGVNS. CDR3 size: 15 residues. CDR3 sequence reads: CASSEFQGKDYGYTF. The CDR3 bases are TGTGCCAGCAGTGAGTTTCAGGGGAAAGACTATGGCTACACCTTC.

The chain carries TRBV7-9 and TRBJ1-1, with D unclear. This CDR3 region has 15 residues. V lost 4 bases and J 1 base, leaving 13 bases between the germline ends. Germline V gene data show CDR1 as SEHNR and CDR2 as FQNEAQ (reference sequence). DNA of the CDR3: TGTGCCAGCAGCTACGAGGGAATCCCGAACACTGAAGCTTTCTTT. This codes for CASSYEGIPNTEAFF.

This clonotype was recorded many times. The rearrangement links TRBV2 to TRBJ2-7; possibly TRBD2 for D (6 bases). The CDR3 spans 17 residues. The ends were cut back, 0 bases at V and 5 bases at J, with 20 bases in the middle. Per germline, CDR1 SNHLY and CDR2 FYNNEI. The CDR3 coding sequence is TGTGCCAGCAGTGAAGCGCTTCAGCTGACTAGTCCCGACGAGCAGTACTTC. Amino acids: CASSEALQLTSPDEQYF.

This clonotype came up once. This chain connects TRBV6-1 to TRBJ1-2; D is ambiguous. The CDR3 length is 13 residues. The V gene's germline CDR1 is MNHNS and CDR2 SASEGT. V dropped 6 bases and J dropped 6 bases, with 14 bases sitting between them. CDR3 bases: TGTGCCAGCAGCCTTCGGGATCGGAATGGCTACACCTTC. Amino acids: CASSLRDRNGYTF.